Below are 24 T cell receptor beta chains sequenced from a single sample in a study of CD8 T cells in Susac syndrome. Random hexamers served to reverse transcribe roughly 0.45 to 1 ug RNA. MiXCR was run by TCRdb on the immunoSEQ multiplex PCR reads, yielding one entry per CDR3 protein. The table includes around 270,000 distinct CDR3 sequences, over 75% detected once. The specimen sequenced was CD8+ T cells from PBMCs. The receptors shown here come from a human donor with multiple sclerosis.

This clonotype was seen at least ten times. This rearrangement joins TRBV19 to TRBJ2-7; 7 bases align to TRBD1. Germline V lookup: CDR1 LNHDA, CDR2 SQIVND (reference sequence). This CDR3 spans 13 amino acids. Trimming took 9 bases from V and 2 from J; bases not matched to a gene: 7. In nucleotides, the CDR3 is TGTGCCAGCAGCCCCGGGACAGCCTACGAGCAGTACTTC. As protein: CASSPGTAYEQYF.

The V and J genes are TRBV12-3 or TRBV12-4 and TRBJ2-6; either TRBD1 or TRBD2 may fit D (5 bases each). Trimming removed 3 bases from V and 0 bases from J, with 12 bases in between. The length of the CDR3 is 17 residues. CDR3 nucleotides: TGTGCCAGCAGTTTTCTGGGGGATAGCTCTGGGGCCAACGTCCTGACTTTC. It codes for CASSFLGDSSGANVLTF.

J is TRBJ2-6 and V is TRBV13; D is unresolved. V lost 1 base, J lost 0 bases, and 4 bases lay in between. CDR1 PRHDT and CDR2 FYEKMQ come from the germline V gene (reference sequence). The CDR3 has 15 residues. The chain's CDR3 is CASSLVHSGANVLTF. CDR3 DNA sequence: TGTGCCAGCAGCTTAGTGCACTCTGGGGCCAACGTCCTGACTTTC.

The rearrangement joins TRBV5-6 to TRBJ2-6; D call uncertain. Germline loops: CDR1 SGHDT, CDR2 YYEEEE. CDR3 length: 17 residues. V lost 0 bases to trimming and J lost 0 bases, with 10 bases between them. CDR3 nucleotides: TGTGCCAGCAGCTTGGTCTGGGGTTACTCTGGGGCCAACGTCCTGACTTTC. It yields the protein CASSLVWGYSGANVLTF.

CDR3 sequence reads: CASHASGNHGMFF. CDR3 DNA sequence: TGTGCCAGCCACGCTAGCGGGAATCATGGCATGTTCTTC. The genes are TRBV7-9 and TRBJ2-1, with 9 bases that match TRBD2. This CDR3 is 13 amino acids long. V lost 8 bases and J lost 15; bases outside the gene matches: 14. Germline CDR1 is SEHNR and CDR2 is FQNEAQ (reference sequence). The full variable domain, in which reference TRBV7-9 and TRBJ2-1 provide the parts outside the CDR3, is DTGVSQNPRHKITKRGQNVTFRCDPISEHNRLYWYRQTLGQGPEFLTYFQNEAQLEKSRLLSDRFSAERPKGSFSTLEIQRTEQGDSAMYLCASHASGNHGMFFGPGTRLTVL.

The V call is TRBV27, the J call TRBJ2-1; D uncertain. The CDR3 has 16 residues. Germline assignment: CDR1 MNHEY and CDR2 SMNVEV (reference sequence). V dropped 0 bases and J dropped 1 base, with 10 bases sitting between them. CDR3: CASSLSASGSYNEQFF. CDR3 nucleotides: TGTGCCAGCAGTTTATCGGCTAGTGGATCCTACAATGAGCAGTTCTTC.

CDR3 region: CASRTGEETQYF. For the CDR3, the DNA is TGTGCCAGTAGAACAGGGGAAGAGACCCAGTACTTC. The gene calls are TRBV19 and TRBJ2-5; 7 positions agree with TRBD1. Germline values: CDR1 LNHDA, CDR2 SQIVND (reference sequence). With V trimmed by 6 bases and J by 3 bases, 1 base remained unmatched. The CDR3 extends over 12 amino acids.

A single count supports this clonotype. The rearrangement links TRBV4-3 to TRBJ1-4; the D gene is possibly TRBD1 (5 bases). Trimming removed 0 bases at V and 6 bases at J, with 11 bases between. Germline V gene sequence: CDR1 LGHNA, CDR2 YSLEER. The CDR3 length is 15 residues. CDR3 residues: CASSQEIQVYEKLFF. The DNA for the CDR3 is TGCGCCAGCAGCCAAGAGATACAGGTATATGAAAAACTGTTTTTT.

V is TRBV2 and J is TRBJ2-2; D may be TRBD2 (5 bases). The germline gives CDR1 SNHLY, CDR2 FYNNEI. Trimming stripped 8 bases from V and 8 bases from J, with 18 bases between. This CDR3 has 14 amino acids. CDR3 sequence: CASLGVTSPGELFF. The CDR3 DNA reads TGTGCCAGCCTCGGGGTCACATCCCCGGGGGAGCTGTTTTTT.

The chain recombines TRBV28 with TRBJ1-2; the match to TRBD1 covers 7 bases. The CDR3 covers 19 residues. The ends lost 5 bases at V and 2 bases at J; junction bases unmatched: 20. Germline CDR1 MDHEN, CDR2 SYDVKM. In DNA form, the CDR3 reads TGTGCCAGCAGTCTCCGGGGGGGAACACAGGGGCCTGGGAACTATGGCTACACCTTC. Translation: CASSLRGGTQGPGNYGYTF.

The chain carries TRBV9 and TRBJ2-2; no firm D call. Per germline, CDR1 SGDLS and CDR2 YYNGEE. V dropped 0 bases and J dropped 5 bases, with 8 bases sitting between them. CDR3 length: 14 residues. The CDR3 DNA follows: TGTGCCAGCAGCGTAGGTCAAGGTACCGGGGAGCTGTTTTTT. It translates to CASSVGQGTGELFF.

This clonotype occurred a few times. CDR3 nucleotide sequence: TGCGCCAGCAGCCCTGGGCCGTCTGGAAGCACAGATACGCAGTATTTT. It specifies CASSPGPSGSTDTQYF. The genes are TRBV4-3 and TRBJ2-3; D gene uncertain. The CDR3 consists of 16 residues. V shed 4 bases and J shed 0 bases, with 14 bases lying between them. In germline, CDR1 is LGHNA, CDR2 YSLEER.

This clonotype has only a few counts. For the CDR3, the DNA is TGTGCCAGCAGTTTGGCCCGACTAGCCGAGCAGTTCTTC. Translating gives CASSLARLAEQFF. The rearrangement joins TRBV28 to TRBJ2-1; 7 bases are shared with TRBD2. The trim removed 3 bases at V and 10 bases at J, leaving 6 bases unmatched. The CDR3 has 13 residues. The germline gives CDR1 MDHEN, CDR2 SYDVKM.

J is TRBJ1-2 and V is TRBV29-1; TRBD1 matches 8 bases. Germline assignment: CDR1 SQVTM and CDR2 ANQGSEA. Unmatched junction bases numbered 10, after V lost 7 bases and J lost 6 bases. This CDR3 comprises 13 residues. CDR3 in amino acids: CSDGGQGGHGYTF. In nucleotides, the CDR3 is TGCAGCGACGGCGGACAGGGAGGGCATGGCTACACCTTC.

The chain combines TRBV11-3 with TRBJ2-6; D is uncertain. The CDR3 is 12 amino acids. Germline V gene lookup returns CDR1 SGHNT and CDR2 YENEEA. The V and J ends lost 9 bases and 0 bases respectively, with 3 bases between them. The CDR3 sequence is CASYSGANVLTF. The CDR3 DNA follows: TGTGCCAGTTACTCTGGGGCCAACGTCCTGACTTTC.

This rearrangement joins TRBV28 to TRBJ2-7, with 13 bases fitting TRBD2. V trimming: 5 bases; J trimming: 3 bases; junction bases outside the gene matches: 10. The CDR3 loop spans 17 amino acids. Germline CDR1 is MDHEN and CDR2 is SYDVKM. This CDR3 is CASSETSGRASVYEQYF. In DNA, the CDR3 is TGTGCCAGCAGTGAAACTAGCGGGAGGGCCTCGGTCTACGAGCAGTACTTC.

The chain employs TRBV6-1 and TRBJ1-2; D not certain. Germline V gene lookup returns CDR1 MNHNS and CDR2 SASEGT. Trimming shortened V by 1 base and J by 1 base, and 13 bases separated the two germline ends. The CDR3 length is 16 residues. The CDR3 DNA is TGTGCCAGCAGTGAAGACGCCCTCGCTAATAACTATGGCTACACCTTC. This codes for CASSEDALANNYGYTF.

The CDR3 DNA reads TGTGCCAGCAGTGCGACGACTAGCGGGAGTTACGAGCAGTACTTC. It is translated as CASSATTSGSYEQYF. This chain uses TRBV27 with TRBJ2-7; TRBD2 matches 12 bases. Losses at the gene ends were 5 bases for V and 4 bases for J; bases not matched to a gene: 6. The CDR3 extends over 15 amino acids. Germline V gene lookup returns CDR1 MNHEY and CDR2 SMNVEV (reference sequence).

The chain has TRBV4-2 and TRBJ2-3; D is uncertain. Trimming took 1 base from V and 0 from J, leaving 23 bases between them. The CDR3 length is 20 residues. Germline values: CDR1 LGHNA, CDR2 YNFKEQ. The CDR3 DNA sequence: TGTGCCAGCAGCCAAGGGCCCAGCAGATCCCCTGAGCCTAGCACAGATACGCAGTATTTT. Residues: CASSQGPSRSPEPSTDTQYF.

V is TRBV7-9 and J is TRBJ2-1, with 11 bases identical to TRBD1. The CDR3 runs 15 residues. Per the germline V gene, CDR1 is SEHNR and CDR2 is FQNEAQ (reference sequence). The trim removed 5 bases at V and 4 bases at J, leaving 4 bases unmatched. The CDR3 DNA reads as TGTGCCAGCAGCCCGGGACAGGGGGTATACAATGAGCAGTTCTTC. It yields the protein CASSPGQGVYNEQFF. Combining the CDR3 with reference TRBV7-9 and TRBJ2-1 gives the whole variable domain DTGVSQNPRHKITKRGQNVTFRCDPISEHNRLYWYRQTLGQGPEFLTYFQNEAQLEKSRLLSDRFSAERPKGSFSTLEIQRTEQGDSAMYLCASSPGQGVYNEQFFGPGTRLTVL.

The chain joins TRBV29-1 to TRBJ2-7, with D perhaps assigned TRBD1 or TRBD2 (5 bases each). Per germline, CDR1 SQVTM and CDR2 ANQGSEA. V gave up 4 bases and J gave up 4 bases, with 5 bases separating them. The CDR3 totals 10 residues. The CDR3 spells CSVGGYEQYF. In DNA, the CDR3 is TGCAGCGTTGGGGGGTACGAGCAGTACTTC.

This clonotype was detected a few times. The genes are TRBV4-1 and TRBJ2-5; D is ambiguous. The germline V gene encodes CDR1 MGHRA and CDR2 YSYEKL. Trimming cost V 5 bases and J 0 bases, with 16 bases left between them. The length of the CDR3 is 16 residues. The CDR3 region has the DNA TGCGCCAGCAGCATCATTCCCCCCCCGAACCAAGAGACCCAGTACTTC. Its protein is CASSIIPPPNQETQYF.

Remarks on this clonotype: The junction shows a germline mismatch at one end, possibly a read error. This chain joins TRBV7-7 and TRBJ2-6; D remains ambiguous. This CDR3 contains 18 residues. Germline V gives CDR1 SSHAT, CDR2 FNYEAQ (reference sequence). In nucleotides, the CDR3 is TGTGCTAGCAGCTCCGGGCCTTTCCCCCTCTCTGGGGCCAACGTCCTGACTTTC. It codes for CASSSGPFPLSGANVLTF. Full variable domain (outside the CDR3, taken from reference TRBV7-7 and TRBJ2-6): GAGVSQSPRYKVTKRGQDVTLRCDPISSHATLYWYQQALGQGPEFLTYFNYEAQPDKSGLPSDRFSAERPEGSISTLTIQRTEQRDSAMYRCASSSGPFPLSGANVLTFGAGSRLTVL.

The V call is TRBV19, the J call TRBJ2-5; 7 positions agree with TRBD2. Germline lookup yields CDR1 LNHDA and CDR2 SQIVND (reference sequence). The CDR3 covers 13 residues. V gave up 6 bases and J gave up 5 bases; unmatched junction bases: 6. The CDR3 reads CASSAGGLETQYF. The CDR3 region has the DNA TGTGCCAGTAGCGCCGGGGGGTTGGAGACCCAGTACTTC.